A selection of T cell receptor beta chains follows, all from one sample in a study of CD8+ T cells in alopecia areata. TCRdb's table, derived via immunoSEQ multiplex PCR, lists solely in-frame clones and lacks some. The repertoire holds hundreds of thousands of clones, with around 65% as singletons. This material consisted of CD4+ T cells sorted from blood, taken around week 46, from a patient treated with tofacitinib. The receptors stem from a human donor with alopecia areata. Each CDR3 is given with its conserved first and last residue. D genes are given only for firm matches. Some rows have no size entry. The others give once, few or many, or a class for an expanded clone.

NA	TRBV2	TRBJ1-5	NA	CASSGGLRNQPQHF	TGTGCCAGCAGTGGGGGGCTGCGCAATCAGCCCCAGCATTTT
few	TRBV18	TRBJ2-1	NA	CASSPPAGTYNEQFF	TGTGCCAGCTCACCACCGGCAGGTACCTACAATGAGCAGTTCTTC
NA	TRBV5-6	TRBJ1-5	NA	CASSLGVGPNQPQHF	TGTGCCAGCAGCCTCGGGGTGGGGCCCAATCAGCCCCAGCATTTT
NA	TRBV6-1	TRBJ1-4	TRBD1	CATNPGTGAKEKLFF	TGTGCCACCAATCCGGGGACAGGGGCGAAGGAAAAACTGTTTTTT
NA	TRBV7-3	TRBJ1-2	TRBD1	CASSLGQGHGYTF	TGTGCCAGCAGCTTGGGACAGGGTCATGGCTACACCTTC
NA	TRBV2	TRBJ2-5	NA	CASSADRRETQYF	TGTGCCAGCAGCGCCGACAGGAGAGAGACCCAGTACTTC
few	TRBV7-2	TRBJ2-5	NA	CASSRRGRETQYF	TGTGCCAGCAGCCGCCGGGGGAGAGAGACCCAGTACTTC
once	TRBV23-1	TRBJ2-7	NA	CASITPRWTHYEQYF	TGCGCCAGCATCACACCGCGGTGGACTCACTACGAGCAGTACTTC
NA	TRBV29-1	TRBJ1-5	TRBD1	CSVAEGAVSNQPQHF	TGCAGCGTCGCCGAGGGGGCTGTTAGCAATCAGCCCCAGCATTTT
NA	TRBV5-5	TRBJ1-5	NA	CASSFDRKDFNQPQHF	TGTGCCAGCAGCTTCGACAGGAAAGATTTCAATCAGCCCCAGCATTTT
NA	TRBV5-1	TRBJ2-5	NA	CASSLRGTYQETQYF	TGCGCCAGCAGCTTGAGGGGAACGTACCAAGAGACCCAGTACTTC
NA	TRBV15	TRBJ1-4	NA	CATSRVGFNEKLFF	TGTGCCACCAGCAGAGTTGGCTTCAATGAAAAACTGTTTTTT
NA	TRBV7-6	TRBJ1-6	NA	CASSLGSGPGNSPLHF	TGTGCCAGCAGCTTAGGGTCGGGGCCTGGGAATTCACCCCTCCACTTT
NA	TRBV7-2	TRBJ2-5	NA	CASSPLERGETQYF	TGTGCCAGCAGCCCGCTAGAAAGAGGAGAGACCCAGTACTTC
NA	TRBV7-2	TRBJ1-6	NA	CASMWGVNSPLHF	TGTGCCAGCATGTGGGGGGTTAATTCACCCCTCCACTTT
NA	TRBV6-5	TRBJ1-5	TRBD1	CASSWTGVQPQHF	TGTGCCAGCAGTTGGACAGGGGTTCAGCCCCAGCATTTT
NA	TRBV29-1	TRBJ2-7	NA	CSVVMQGSHEQYF	TGCAGCGTTGTCATGCAGGGGTCCCACGAGCAGTACTTC
NA	TRBV23-1	TRBJ1-5	NA	CASSDRRYSNQPQHF	TGCGCCAGCAGTGACAGGAGATATAGCAATCAGCCCCAGCATTTT
once	TRBV4-3	TRBJ2-2	NA	CASSQDHIPGELFF	TGCGCCAGCAGCCAAGATCACATCCCCGGGGAGCTGTTTTTT
NA	TRBV10-3	TRBJ2-3	NA	CAISELQGTDTQYF	TGTGCCATCAGTGAGCTACAGGGCACAGATACGCAGTATTTT
NA	TRBV7-3	TRBJ1-6	NA	CASSLTAGKNSPLHF	TGTGCCAGCAGCCTCACGGCAGGGAAGAATTCACCCCTCCACTTT
NA	TRBV29-1	TRBJ1-1	NA	CSVQGRQGNTEAFF	TGCAGCGTGCAGGGACGGCAGGGCAACACTGAAGCTTTCTTT
NA	TRBV7-9	TRBJ2-7	NA	CASNQRAGGNEQYF	TGTGCCAGCAACCAGCGGGCAGGAGGAAACGAGCAGTACTTC
NA	TRBV13	TRBJ2-3	NA	CASSSRGTHTDTQYF	TGTGCCAGCAGCTCCAGGGGTACTCACACAGATACGCAGTATTTT
NA	TRBV30	TRBJ2-1	NA	CAWSGAVNEQFF	TGTGCCTGGAGTGGAGCGGTGAATGAGCAGTTCTTC
once	TRBV30	TRBJ1-2	NA	CAWSVLAGRGYTF	TGTGCCTGGAGTGTACTGGCAGGGCGTGGCTACACCTTC
few	TRBV5-1	TRBJ2-7	NA	CASSLDGTYEQYF	TGCGCCAGCAGCTTGGACGGAACCTACGAGCAGTACTTC
NA	TRBV19	TRBJ1-1	NA	CASSIKGNTEAFF	TGTGCCAGTAGTATTAAGGGGAACACTGAAGCTTTCTTT
NA	TRBV4-1	TRBJ2-5	TRBD1	CASSQPDREGETQYF	TGCGCCAGCAGCCAACCCGACAGGGAAGGAGAGACCCAGTACTTC
NA	TRBV5-1	TRBJ1-2	NA	CASSMTNYGYTF	TGCGCCAGCAGCATGACAAACTATGGCTACACCTTC
NA	TRBV7-8	TRBJ2-6	NA	CASSLARGPLSSGANVLTF	TGTGCCAGCAGCTTAGCGCGGGGGCCCCTGAGCTCTGGGGCCAACGTCCTGACTTTC
once	TRBV25-1	TRBJ1-2	NA	CASSEYPGAGGYTF	TGTGCCAGCAGTGAATATCCGGGGGCGGGTGGCTACACCTTC
NA	TRBV9	TRBJ2-3	NA	CASSVERDTQYF	TGTGCCAGCAGCGTAGAGCGAGATACGCAGTATTTT
few	TRBV29-1	TRBJ2-2	NA	CSGSWTPGAGELFF	TGCAGCGGATCATGGACTCCGGGGGCCGGGGAGCTGTTTTTT
NA	TRBV29-1	TRBJ1-4	NA	CSVRRNEKLFF	TGCAGCGTTAGGCGTAATGAAAAACTGTTTTTT
NA	TRBV29-1	TRBJ2-3	NA	CSVVHLGRSDTQYF	TGCAGCGTTGTTCACCTCGGACGGTCAGATACGCAGTATTTT
few	TRBV15	TRBJ2-5	NA	CATSRGLETQYF	TGTGCCACCAGCAGAGGTCTAGAGACCCAGTACTTC
once	TRBV30	TRBJ2-4	NA	CAWMGRVGTGIQYF	TGTGCCTGGATGGGCAGGGTAGGGACGGGGATTCAGTACTTC
NA	TRBV29-1	TRBJ1-4	NA	CSVEVGAGEKLFF	TGCAGCGTTGAAGTGGGGGCAGGAGAAAAACTGTTTTTT
NA	TRBV7-2	TRBJ2-5	NA	CASSLGWGKTQYF	TGTGCCAGCAGCTTAGGATGGGGAAAGACCCAGTACTTC
NA	TRBV29-1	TRBJ2-7	NA	CSVVHPAQQHYEQYF	TGCAGCGTTGTACACCCCGCCCAACAGCACTACGAGCAGTACTTC
NA	TRBV7-2	TRBJ2-2	NA	CASSRRVTGSANTGELFF	TGTGCCAGCAGCCGGAGAGTTACAGGATCCGCGAACACCGGGGAGCTGTTTTTT
NA	TRBV7-2	TRBJ1-2	TRBD1	CASSYGGQGADGYTF	TGTGCCAGCAGCTACGGGGGACAGGGGGCTGATGGCTACACCTTC
NA	TRBV5-1	TRBJ2-3	TRBD1	CASSLEGQVYDTQYF	TGCGCCAGCAGCTTGGAGGGACAGGTTTATGATACGCAGTATTTT
NA	TRBV10-3	TRBJ2-6	NA	CATQKVPSGANVLTF	TGTGCCACCCAGAAGGTCCCCTCTGGGGCCAACGTCCTGACTTTC
NA	TRBV29-1	TRBJ1-1	NA	CSVGGRANTEAFF	TGCAGCGTTGGCGGCAGGGCGAACACTGAAGCTTTCTTT
NA	TRBV29-1	TRBJ1-1	NA	CSVVYPGRAFF	TGCAGCGTTGTTTACCCAGGGAGGGCTTTCTTT
NA	TRBV7-2	TRBJ1-6	TRBD1	CASSRILPGTGSSPLHF	TGTGCCAGCAGCCGCATTTTGCCCGGGACAGGGAGTTCACCCCTCCACTTT
few	TRBV30	TRBJ1-6	TRBD1	CAWSIRRQGGSPLHF	TGTGCCTGGAGTATACGGCGACAGGGCGGTTCACCCCTCCACTTT
NA	TRBV7-2	TRBJ1-1	NA	CASSLDIMGNTEAFF	TGTGCCAGCAGCTTAGATATTATGGGGAACACTGAAGCTTTCTTT
NA	TRBV29-1	TRBJ2-2	NA	CSVGGFGGELFF	TGCAGCGTTGGAGGGTTTGGCGGGGAGCTGTTTTTT
NA	TRBV6-5	TRBJ2-7	TRBD1	CATGQGYEQYF	TGTGCCACGGGACAGGGCTACGAGCAGTACTTC
few	TRBV27	TRBJ2-7	NA	CASSLGRISSYEQYF	TGTGCCAGCAGTTTGGGACGGATTAGCTCCTACGAGCAGTACTTC
NA	TRBV7-8	TRBJ1-2	TRBD1	CASSLATGTAYGYTF	TGTGCCAGCAGCTTAGCGACCGGGACAGCCTATGGCTACACCTTC